This T cell receptor beta chain was captured by sequencing in a study of T cell repertoires in cytomegalovirus infection (dated 2019 in TCRdb). Concerning the study at large: Peptide stimulations targeted recently identified HLA-C-restricted CMV epitopes, whose presentation resists viral immunomodulation, together with well-studied HLA-B-restricted epitopes. Donor HLA type was relevant to the analysis, as public TCR beta signatures indicated carriage of CMV infection together with the matching HLA type.

Sequencing was carried out with an Illumina HiSeq 1500. TCRdb reworked the public reads: Q25 trimming with fastp, MiXCR clone assembly, productive beta chains retained. Under each unique CDR3 protein, matching rows form one entry showing the most common genes and DNA. This sample has fewer than 350,000 distinct CDR3 sequences in its table, and 25% to 35% of those were observed once. Together, the top ten hold around 19% of the sample. Overall results and qualifications from the work: Cumulative frequency of public TCR beta family members discriminated carriers of CMV infection plus the relevant HLA type in this cohort and an independent 352-donor cohort. The ex vivo response was dominated by HLA-C-restricted CMV-specific TCR beta clonotypes, which also provided the single most frequent clonotype in two of eight donors.

On this clonotype itself: This receptor's antigen is unknown. Base quality data are lacking; no much larger clone is found one base away.

From a lookup of the germline V gene (reference sequence), CDR1 and CDR2 are MNHNY and SVGAGI. V is shortened by 7 bases, J by 5 bases, and the region joining them spans 12 bases. From cysteine to phenylalanine, the CDR3 is 13 amino acids long. CDR3 DNA is the only sequence kept; it has 39 bases, read in frame from the first base. What this sample's treatment or condition label stands for: in vitro stimulation with specific CMV peptide epitopes to enrich CMV-specific T cells. This material consisted of cultured PBMCs, taken from culture after CMV antigen stimulation. Rearrangement joined TRBV6-6 to TRBJ1-5; confidence is insufficient to name the D gene. The receptor was isolated from a human donor in good health (CMV status not recorded). Some clones in this sample may be carry-over from other donors' samples. At the DNA level, the sequence is TGTGCCAGCACGCGCCTTACTGATCAGCCCCAGCATTTT. This sequence encodes CASTRLTDQPQHF.